These T cell receptor beta chains were read from a single sample in a study of blood T cell repertoires in COVID-19. The assay was immunoSEQ multiplex PCR, and TCRdb's table has in-frame clones only and misses some. The sample holds approximately 220,000 clones, about 79% seen once. Source material: PBMCs or T cells enriched from blood (not recorded which). The receptors were gathered from a middle-aged woman with acute COVID-19. The conserved cysteine and the conserved F or W are not part of the CDR3 here. The order of the fields is CDR3 protein, J gene, V gene.

CDR3: ASSGYLARFTDTQY
J: TRBJ2-3
V: TRBV11-2

CDR3: ASSPKGTSGGHRSTGELF
J: TRBJ2-2
V: TRBV6-4

CDR3: ASSETGGNYGYT
J: TRBJ1-2
V: TRBV18

CDR3: ASSLLAGGLYEQY
J: TRBJ2-7
V: TRBV28

CDR3: ASGWGQGAHEQY
J: TRBJ2-7
V: TRBV6-5

CDR3: ASSLSQATLNYGYT
J: TRBJ1-2
V: TRBV5-5

CDR3: ASSELGRQGRSYT
J: TRBJ1-2
V: TRBV6-1

CDR3: ASSSHPGLRNTIY
J: TRBJ1-3
V: TRBV27

CDR3: ASSYSFTGTEAF
J: TRBJ1-1
V: TRBV6-5

CDR3: ASSLEGGLSGNTIY
J: TRBJ1-3
V: TRBV5-1

CDR3: ASSLRVEAGLANTEAF
J: TRBJ1-1
V: TRBV21-1

CDR3: ASSQVIRGQPQH
J: TRBJ1-5
V: TRBV3-1/TRBV3-2

CDR3: ASSEGRGGQGEQY
J: TRBJ2-7
V: TRBV2

CDR3: ASSSTGTGADYGYT
J: TRBJ1-2
V: TRBV28

CDR3: ATSRGRRAHTGELF
J: TRBJ2-2
V: TRBV15

CDR3: ASSQEPAGAYNEQF
J: TRBJ2-1
V: TRBV4-3

CDR3: ASTQGRYGYT
J: TRBJ1-2
V: TRBV6-4

CDR3: ASSPPQGLYYGYT
J: TRBJ1-2
V: TRBV5-7

CDR3: ASSPAGTTIGYT
J: TRBJ1-2
V: TRBV28

CDR3: ASSQDAGPEF
J: TRBJ2-1
V: TRBV4-2

CDR3: ASSPDRGPNSPLH
J: TRBJ1-6
V: TRBV4-3

CDR3: ASSLSRGLAKNIQY
J: TRBJ2-4
V: TRBV7-2

CDR3: ASSLRPLAGGNYNEQF
J: TRBJ2-1
V: TRBV7-2

CDR3: ASRDLRDIQY
J: TRBJ1-3
V: TRBV11-2

CDR3: ASSYGQPYEQY
J: TRBJ2-7
V: TRBV3-1/TRBV3-2

CDR3: ASSLNPGPSYGYT
J: TRBJ1-2
V: TRBV7-6

CDR3: ASSPTGGIKETQY
J: TRBJ2-5
V: TRBV28

CDR3: ASSFGELEQY
J: TRBJ2-7
V: TRBV5-4

CDR3: ASSFSGVSEQF
J: TRBJ2-1
V: TRBV12-3/TRBV12-4

CDR3: ASSFSTPSSYNSPLH
J: TRBJ1-6
V: TRBV5-1

CDR3: SVEVPHGAF
J: TRBJ1-1
V: TRBV29-1

CDR3: ARRRHLDRGMGNEQF
J: TRBJ2-1
V: TRBV2

CDR3: ASSERLREKLF
J: TRBJ1-4
V: TRBV6-1

CDR3: SARDNSEAF
J: TRBJ1-1
V: TRBV20-1

CDR3: ASSLVSHRGYEQY
J: TRBJ2-7
V: TRBV7-2

CDR3: ASSIGQGDLGEQF
J: TRBJ2-1
V: TRBV19

CDR3: ASSPTGAYGYT
J: TRBJ1-2
V: TRBV27